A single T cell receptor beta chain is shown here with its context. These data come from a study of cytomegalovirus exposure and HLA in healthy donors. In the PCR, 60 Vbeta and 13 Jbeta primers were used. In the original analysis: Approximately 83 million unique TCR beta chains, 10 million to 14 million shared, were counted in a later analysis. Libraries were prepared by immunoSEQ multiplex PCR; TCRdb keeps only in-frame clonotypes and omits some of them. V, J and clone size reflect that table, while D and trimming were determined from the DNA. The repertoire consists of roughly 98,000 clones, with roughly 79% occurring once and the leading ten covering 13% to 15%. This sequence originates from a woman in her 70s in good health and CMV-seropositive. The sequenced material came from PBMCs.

As DNA, the CDR3 is TGTGCCAGCAGTTTATTAGGGGGTGAAGCTTTCTTT. Protein: CASSLLGGEAFF. This chain joins TRBV27 and TRBJ1-1; a possible D gene is TRBD1 (6 bases). Per germline, CDR1 MNHEY and CDR2 SMNVEV (reference sequence). The CDR3 spans 12 residues. V was trimmed by 1 base and J by 7 bases, leaving 7 bases between them.